This TCR beta chain was captured in a study of blood T cell repertoires in COVID-19 (dated by TCRdb to the early 2020s). About the full investigation: Collaborator samples came from the United States, Italy and Spain and covered acute and convalescent phases of COVID-19. Nearly every sample came with metadata listing a de-identified subject ID, COVID-19 status, age in years and sex. The repertoires were released in a freely available public database intended as a resource for research on the immune response to SARS-CoV-2. HLA class I and class II types, where available, came from metadata supplied by the sample provider rather than from assay-based typing. Samples were obtained from the ongoing ImmuneRACE study (first 160 participants) and from 1,254 subjects provided by 6 global collaborators. The material from the prospective study consisted of cDNA or gDNA derived from T cells, B-cell-depleted T cells, or PBMCs. Subjects who had been exposed to COVID-19, were actively infected with it, or had recovered from it provided the deeply sampled blood TCRbeta repertoires that made up the dataset. The study at large found these results: The quantity of clinical and demographic metadata differed by source and by participant and was supplied without curation.

TCRbeta CDR3 regions were amplified from genomic DNA using the immunoSEQ Assay, a bias-controlled multiplex PCR. Per the authors' processing: Within the assay, amplification of reference gene primers was used to estimate how many nucleated cells each sample contained. Sequence reads were collapsed and filtered to measure the absolute abundance of every unique TCRbeta CDR3 rearrangement. Productive Simpson clonality was computed per sample as the square root of Simpson's diversity index over productive rearrangements. In its TCRdb copy, this immuneACCESS table keeps in-frame sequences only and misses some clones. Where compared with another copy, unresolved V genes explain less than half of these, and the others have no known cause. V, J and clone size reflect that table, while D and trimming were determined from the DNA. Here the sample has 150,000 or so clones; 83% occur a single time. The ten top clones hold about 12% of the sample.

At one collaborating source in Seattle, patients were enrolled during active infection and were followed longitudinally through the course of disease. Each collaborating institution followed its own protocols to collect whole blood in K2EDTA tubes. For TCRbeta analysis, collaborators shipped samples in one of three forms: frozen whole blood, isolated PBMCs, or DNA extracted from either of those sample types. This clone occurred a few times. The antigen it binds to is not known. Base-call qualities are not available, and no considerably larger clone is one nucleotide away. Trimming takes 2 bases off V and 3 bases off J; junction bases not matched to a gene: 6. Measured from the cysteine to the phenylalanine, the CDR3 is 16 residues long. The read is trimmed to its CDR3 DNA, 48 bases read in frame from base 1. For CDR1 and CDR2, the germline V gene lists MNHEY and SVGAGI.

This TCR derives from a woman aged 55-70 years with COVID-19, enrolled during active disease. Sequencing used peripheral blood. The rearrangement combines TRBV6-5 with TRBJ1-2, with 10 bases in between that match TRBD1. The CDR3 amino acid sequence is: CASSYPTDRGYYGYTF. In nucleotides, the sequence is TGTGCCAGCAGTTACCCGACGGACAGGGGGTACTATGGCTACACCTTC.